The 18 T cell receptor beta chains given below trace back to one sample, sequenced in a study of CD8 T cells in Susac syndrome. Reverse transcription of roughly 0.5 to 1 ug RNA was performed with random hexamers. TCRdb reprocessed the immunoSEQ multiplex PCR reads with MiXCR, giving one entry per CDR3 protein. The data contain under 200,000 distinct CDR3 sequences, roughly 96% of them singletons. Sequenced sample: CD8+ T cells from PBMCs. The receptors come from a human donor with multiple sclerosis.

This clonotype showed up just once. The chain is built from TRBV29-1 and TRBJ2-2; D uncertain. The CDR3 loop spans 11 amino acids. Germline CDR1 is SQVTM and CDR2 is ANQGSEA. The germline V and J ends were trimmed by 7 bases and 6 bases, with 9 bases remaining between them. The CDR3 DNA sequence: TGCAGCGCAGCGTGGGCCGGGGAGCTGTTTTTT. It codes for CSAAWAGELFF.

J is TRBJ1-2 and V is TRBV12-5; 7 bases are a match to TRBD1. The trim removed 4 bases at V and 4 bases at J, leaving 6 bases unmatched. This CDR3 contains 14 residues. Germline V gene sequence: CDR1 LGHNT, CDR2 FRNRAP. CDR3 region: CASGSGQPFYGYTF. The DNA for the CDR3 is TGTGCTAGTGGTTCGGGACAGCCTTTCTATGGCTACACCTTC.

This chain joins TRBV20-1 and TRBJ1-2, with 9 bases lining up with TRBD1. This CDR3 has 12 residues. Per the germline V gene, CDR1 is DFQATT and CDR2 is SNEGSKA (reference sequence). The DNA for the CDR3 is TGCCGAAGGACAGGGGATTCATATGGCTACACCTTC. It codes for CRRTGDSYGYTF.

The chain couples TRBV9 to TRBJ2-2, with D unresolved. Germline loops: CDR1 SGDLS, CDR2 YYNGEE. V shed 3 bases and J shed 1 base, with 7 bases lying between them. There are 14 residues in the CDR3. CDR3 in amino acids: CASSDLVNTGELFF. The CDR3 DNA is TGTGCCAGCAGCGACCTAGTGAACACCGGGGAGCTGTTTTTT.

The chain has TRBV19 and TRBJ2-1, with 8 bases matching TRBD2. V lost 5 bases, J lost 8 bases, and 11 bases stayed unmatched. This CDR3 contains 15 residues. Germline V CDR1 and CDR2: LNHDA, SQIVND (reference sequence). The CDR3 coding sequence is TGTGCCAGTAGTCAGGGCGGGGGGCTCCTCGATGAGCAGTTCTTC. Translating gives CASSQGGGLLDEQFF.

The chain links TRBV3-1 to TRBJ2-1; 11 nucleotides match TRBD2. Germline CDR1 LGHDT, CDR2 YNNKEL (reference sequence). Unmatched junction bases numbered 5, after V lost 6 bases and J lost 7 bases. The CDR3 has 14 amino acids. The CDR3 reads CASSSSGRLNEQFF. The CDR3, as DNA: TGTGCCAGCAGTTCTAGCGGGAGGTTGAATGAGCAGTTCTTC.

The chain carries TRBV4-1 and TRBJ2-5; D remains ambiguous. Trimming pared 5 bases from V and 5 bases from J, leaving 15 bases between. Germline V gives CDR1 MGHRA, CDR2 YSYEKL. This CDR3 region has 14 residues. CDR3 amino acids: CASSSRLDWETQYF. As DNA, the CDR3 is TGCGCCAGCAGCTCACGACTCGACTGGGAGACCCAGTACTTC.

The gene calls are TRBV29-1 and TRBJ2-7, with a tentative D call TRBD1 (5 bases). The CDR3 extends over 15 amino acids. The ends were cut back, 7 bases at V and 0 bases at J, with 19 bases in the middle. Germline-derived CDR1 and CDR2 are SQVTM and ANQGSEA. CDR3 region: CSANLGASSSYEQYF. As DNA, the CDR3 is TGCAGCGCAAATTTAGGGGCGTCGAGCTCCTACGAGCAGTACTTC.

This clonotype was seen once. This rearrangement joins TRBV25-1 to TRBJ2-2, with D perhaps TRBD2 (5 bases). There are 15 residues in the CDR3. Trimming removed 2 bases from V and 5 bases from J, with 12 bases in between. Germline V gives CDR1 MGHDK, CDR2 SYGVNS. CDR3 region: CASSEVVRGTGELFF. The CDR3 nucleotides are TGTGCCAGCAGTGAAGTTGTAAGAGGGACCGGGGAGCTGTTTTTT. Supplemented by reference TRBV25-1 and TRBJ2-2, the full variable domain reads EADIYQTPRYLVIGTGKKITLECSQTMGHDKMYWYQQDPGMELHLIHYSYGVNSTEKGDLSSESTVSRIRTEHFPLTLESARPSHTSQYLCASSEVVRGTGELFFGEGSRLTVL.

In DNA, the CDR3 is TGCGCCAGCAGTCAAAAACTCCGACAGGCTCCCTCCTACGAGCAGTACTTC. Its protein product is CASSQKLRQAPSYEQYF. The V and J genes are TRBV23-1 and TRBJ2-7; D might be TRBD1 (6 bases). TRBV23-1 is identified as an open reading frame with a role that is uncertain. There are 17 residues in the CDR3. Trimming left V 2 bases short and J 0 bases short, with 17 bases between.

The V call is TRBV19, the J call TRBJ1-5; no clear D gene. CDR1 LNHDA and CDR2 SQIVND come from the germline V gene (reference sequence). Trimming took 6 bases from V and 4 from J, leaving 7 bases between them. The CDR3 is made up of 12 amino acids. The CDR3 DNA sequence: TGTGCCAGTAGGGTAGGTAATCAGCCCCAGCATTTT. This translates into CASRVGNQPQHF.

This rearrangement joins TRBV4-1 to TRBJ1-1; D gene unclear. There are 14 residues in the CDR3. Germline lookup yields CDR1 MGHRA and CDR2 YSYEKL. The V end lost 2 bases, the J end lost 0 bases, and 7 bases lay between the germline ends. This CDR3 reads CASSQQLVNTEAFF. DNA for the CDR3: TGCGCCAGCAGCCAACAACTGGTGAACACTGAAGCTTTCTTT.

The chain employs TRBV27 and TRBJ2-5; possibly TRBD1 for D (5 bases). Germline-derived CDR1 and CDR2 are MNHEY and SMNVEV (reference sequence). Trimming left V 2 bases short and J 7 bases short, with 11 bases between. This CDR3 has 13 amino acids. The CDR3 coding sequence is TGTGCCAGCAGTTTACGGCTTCAGGGGACCCAGTACTTC. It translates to CASSLRLQGTQYF.

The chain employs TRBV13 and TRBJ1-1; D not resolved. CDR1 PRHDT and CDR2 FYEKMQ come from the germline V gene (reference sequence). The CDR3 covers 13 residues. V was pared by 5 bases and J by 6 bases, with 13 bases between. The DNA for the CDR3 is TGTGCCAGCAGCCCCCAGTCCTGGGCTGAAGCTTTCTTT. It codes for CASSPQSWAEAFF.

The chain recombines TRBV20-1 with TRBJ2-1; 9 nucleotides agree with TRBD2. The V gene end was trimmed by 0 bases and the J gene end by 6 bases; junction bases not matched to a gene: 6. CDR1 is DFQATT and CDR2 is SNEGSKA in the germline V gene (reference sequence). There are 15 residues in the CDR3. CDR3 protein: CSARDARGRGNEQFF. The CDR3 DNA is TGCAGTGCTAGAGATGCGCGCGGGAGGGGCAATGAGCAGTTCTTC.

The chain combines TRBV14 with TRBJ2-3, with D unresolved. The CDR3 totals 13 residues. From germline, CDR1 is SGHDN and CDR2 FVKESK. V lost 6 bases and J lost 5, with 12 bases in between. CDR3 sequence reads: CASSHSLRDTQYF. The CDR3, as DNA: TGTGCCAGCAGTCACAGTTTGAGAGATACGCAGTATTTT.

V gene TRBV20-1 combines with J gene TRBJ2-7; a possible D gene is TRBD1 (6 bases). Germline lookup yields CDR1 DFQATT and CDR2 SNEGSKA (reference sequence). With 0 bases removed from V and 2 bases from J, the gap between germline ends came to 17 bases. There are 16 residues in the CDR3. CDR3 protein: CSARDQVRGRTYEQYF. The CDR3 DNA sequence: TGCAGTGCTAGAGATCAGGTCAGGGGTCGGACCTACGAGCAGTACTTC.

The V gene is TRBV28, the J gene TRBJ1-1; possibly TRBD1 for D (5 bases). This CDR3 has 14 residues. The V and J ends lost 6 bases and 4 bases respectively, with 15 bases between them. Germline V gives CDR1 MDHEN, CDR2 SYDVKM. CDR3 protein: CASRFGQGGTEAFF. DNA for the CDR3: TGTGCCAGCAGATTCGGTCAGGGTGGCACTGAAGCTTTCTTT.